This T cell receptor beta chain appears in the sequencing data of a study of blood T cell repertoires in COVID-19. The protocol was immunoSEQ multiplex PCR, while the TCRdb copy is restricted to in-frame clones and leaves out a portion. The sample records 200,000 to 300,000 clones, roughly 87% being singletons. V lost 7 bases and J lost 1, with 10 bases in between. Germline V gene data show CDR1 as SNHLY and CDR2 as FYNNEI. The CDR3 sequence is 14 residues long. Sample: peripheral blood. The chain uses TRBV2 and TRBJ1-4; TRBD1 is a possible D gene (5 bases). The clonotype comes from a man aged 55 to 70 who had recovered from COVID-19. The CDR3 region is CASIQEQTNEKLFF. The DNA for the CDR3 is TGTGCCAGCATACAGGAGCAAACTAATGAAAAACTGTTTTTT.